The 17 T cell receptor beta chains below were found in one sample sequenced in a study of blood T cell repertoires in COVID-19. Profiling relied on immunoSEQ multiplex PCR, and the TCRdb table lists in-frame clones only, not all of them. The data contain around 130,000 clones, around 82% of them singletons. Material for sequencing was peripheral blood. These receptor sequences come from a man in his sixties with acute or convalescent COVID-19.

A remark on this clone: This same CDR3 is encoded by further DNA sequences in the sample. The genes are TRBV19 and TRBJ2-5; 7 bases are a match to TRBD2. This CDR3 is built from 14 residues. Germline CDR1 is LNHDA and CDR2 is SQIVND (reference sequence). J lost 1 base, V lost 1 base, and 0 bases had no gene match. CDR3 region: CASSIGGGQETQYF. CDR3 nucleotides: TGTGCCAGTAGTATAGGGGGGGGCCAAGAGACCCAGTACTTC.

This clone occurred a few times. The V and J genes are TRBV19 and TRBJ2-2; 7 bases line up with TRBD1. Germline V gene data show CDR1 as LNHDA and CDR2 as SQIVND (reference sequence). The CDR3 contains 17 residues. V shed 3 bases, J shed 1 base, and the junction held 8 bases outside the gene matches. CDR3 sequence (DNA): TGTGCCAGTAGTATTAGAAGGGCAGGGGGGAACACCGGGGAGCTGTTTTTT. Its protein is CASSIRRAGGNTGELFF. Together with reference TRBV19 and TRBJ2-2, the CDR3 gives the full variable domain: DGGITQSPKYLFRKEGQNVTLSCEQNLNHDAMYWYRQDPGQGLRLIYYSQIVNDFQKGDIAEGYSVSREKKESFPLTVTSAQKNPTAFYLCASSIRRAGGNTGELFFGEGSRLTVL.

CDR3 nucleotides: TGTGCCAGCAGTGCCAGGGGGTTCTCCGGGGAGCTGTTTTTT. Protein: CASSARGFSGELFF. This chain uses TRBV2 with TRBJ2-2; 7 bases agree with TRBD1. The V gene's germline CDR1 is SNHLY and CDR2 FYNNEI. CDR3 length: 14 residues. V lost 4 bases to trimming and J lost 6 bases; unmatched junction nucleotides: 5.

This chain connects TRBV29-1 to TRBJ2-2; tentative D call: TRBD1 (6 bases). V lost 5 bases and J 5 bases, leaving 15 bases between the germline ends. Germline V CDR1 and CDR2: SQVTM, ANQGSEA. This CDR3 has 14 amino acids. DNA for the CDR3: TGCAGCGTTAGTCAGGGGAGAAGGACCGGGGAGCTGTTTTTT. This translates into CSVSQGRRTGELFF.

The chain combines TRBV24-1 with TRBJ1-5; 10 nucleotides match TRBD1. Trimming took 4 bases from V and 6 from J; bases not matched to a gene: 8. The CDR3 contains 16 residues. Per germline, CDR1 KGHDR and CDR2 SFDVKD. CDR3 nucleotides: TGTGCCACCAGTGAAAGTGGACAGGGGGTTGCTCAGCCCCAGCATTTT. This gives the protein CATSESGQGVAQPQHF.

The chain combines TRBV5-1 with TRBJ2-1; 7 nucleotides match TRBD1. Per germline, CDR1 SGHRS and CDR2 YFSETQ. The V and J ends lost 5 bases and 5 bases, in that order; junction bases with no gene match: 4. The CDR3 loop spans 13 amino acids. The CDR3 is CASREGQHNEQFF. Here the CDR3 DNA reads TGCGCCAGCAGAGAGGGACAGCACAATGAGCAGTTCTTC.

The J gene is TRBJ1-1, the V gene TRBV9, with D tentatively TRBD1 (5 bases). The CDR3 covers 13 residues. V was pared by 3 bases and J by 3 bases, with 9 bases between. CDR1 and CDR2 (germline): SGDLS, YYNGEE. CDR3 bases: TGTGCCAGCAGCGCCGCGGGGGACACTGAAGCTTTCTTT. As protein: CASSAAGDTEAFF. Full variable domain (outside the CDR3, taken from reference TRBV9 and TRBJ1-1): DSGVTQTPKHLITATGQRVTLRCSPRSGDLSVYWYQQSLDQGLQFLIQYYNGEERAKGNILERFSAQQFPDLHSELNLSSLELGDSALYFCASSAAGDTEAFFGQGTRLTVV.

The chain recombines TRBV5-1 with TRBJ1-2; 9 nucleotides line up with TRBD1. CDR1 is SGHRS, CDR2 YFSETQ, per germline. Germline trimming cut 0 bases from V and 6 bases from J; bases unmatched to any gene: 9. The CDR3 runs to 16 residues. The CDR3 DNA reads TGCGCCAGCAGCTTGGGGGGTCCCGGGACAGGGAATGGCTACACCTTC. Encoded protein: CASSLGGPGTGNGYTF.

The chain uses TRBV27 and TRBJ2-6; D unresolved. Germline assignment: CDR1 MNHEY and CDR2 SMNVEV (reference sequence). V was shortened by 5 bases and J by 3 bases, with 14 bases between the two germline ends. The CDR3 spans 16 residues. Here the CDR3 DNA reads TGTGCCAGCAGTCCTTACGGGTCCTTTGGGGCCAACGTCCTGACTTTC. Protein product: CASSPYGSFGANVLTF.

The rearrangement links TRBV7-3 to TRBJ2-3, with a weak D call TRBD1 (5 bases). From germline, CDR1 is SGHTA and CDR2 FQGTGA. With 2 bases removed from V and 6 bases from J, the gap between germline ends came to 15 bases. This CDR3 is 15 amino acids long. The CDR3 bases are TGTGCCAGCAGCTTAGTCAGGGCAACACATGATACGCAGTATTTT. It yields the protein CASSLVRATHDTQYF.

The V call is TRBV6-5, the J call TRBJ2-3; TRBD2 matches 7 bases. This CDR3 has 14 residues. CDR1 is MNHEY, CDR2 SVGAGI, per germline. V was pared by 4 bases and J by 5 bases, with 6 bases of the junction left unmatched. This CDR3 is CASSSTRGVDTQYF. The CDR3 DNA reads TGTGCCAGCAGTTCCACCCGGGGGGTAGATACGCAGTATTTT.

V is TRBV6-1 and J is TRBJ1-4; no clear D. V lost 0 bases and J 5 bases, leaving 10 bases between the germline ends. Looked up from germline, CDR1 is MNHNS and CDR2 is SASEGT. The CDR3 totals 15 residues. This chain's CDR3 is CASSEANNYNEKLFF. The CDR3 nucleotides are TGTGCCAGCAGTGAAGCTAACAACTACAATGAAAAACTGTTTTTT.

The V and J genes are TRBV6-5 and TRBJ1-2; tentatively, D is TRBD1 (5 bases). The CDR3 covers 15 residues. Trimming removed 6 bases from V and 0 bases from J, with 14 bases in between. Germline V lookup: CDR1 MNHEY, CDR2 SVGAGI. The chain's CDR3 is CASRPRGGANYGYTF. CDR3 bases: TGTGCCAGCAGACCCCGGGGGGGAGCTAACTATGGCTACACCTTC.

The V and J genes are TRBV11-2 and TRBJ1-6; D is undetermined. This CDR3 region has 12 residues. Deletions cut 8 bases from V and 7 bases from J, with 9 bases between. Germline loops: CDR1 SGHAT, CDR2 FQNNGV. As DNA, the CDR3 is TGTGCCAGCGGCCCGGGGAATTCACCCCTCCACTTT. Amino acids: CASGPGNSPLHF.

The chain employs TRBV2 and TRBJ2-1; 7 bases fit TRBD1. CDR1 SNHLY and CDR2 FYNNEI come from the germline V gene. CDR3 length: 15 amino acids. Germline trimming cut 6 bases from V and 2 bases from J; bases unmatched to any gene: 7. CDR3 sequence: CASSVTGTAYNEQFF. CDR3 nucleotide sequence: TGTGCCAGCAGCGTTACCGGGACAGCCTACAATGAGCAGTTCTTC.

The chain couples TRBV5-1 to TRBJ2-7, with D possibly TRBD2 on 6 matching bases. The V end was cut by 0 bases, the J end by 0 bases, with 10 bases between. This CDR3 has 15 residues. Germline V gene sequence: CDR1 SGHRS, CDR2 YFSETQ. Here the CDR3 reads CASSLGRDSSYEQYF. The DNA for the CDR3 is TGCGCCAGCAGCTTGGGCCGGGACTCCTCCTACGAGCAGTACTTC.

CDR3 DNA sequence: TGTGCCACCAGTGATAGAGGGGGCACTGAAGCTTTCTTT. It is translated as CATSDRGGTEAFF. The chain carries TRBV24-1 and TRBJ1-1; weak D call: TRBD1 (6 bases). This CDR3 spans 13 amino acids. Trimming shortened V by 3 bases and J by 4 bases, and 8 bases separated the two germline ends. The germline V gene encodes CDR1 KGHDR and CDR2 SFDVKD.